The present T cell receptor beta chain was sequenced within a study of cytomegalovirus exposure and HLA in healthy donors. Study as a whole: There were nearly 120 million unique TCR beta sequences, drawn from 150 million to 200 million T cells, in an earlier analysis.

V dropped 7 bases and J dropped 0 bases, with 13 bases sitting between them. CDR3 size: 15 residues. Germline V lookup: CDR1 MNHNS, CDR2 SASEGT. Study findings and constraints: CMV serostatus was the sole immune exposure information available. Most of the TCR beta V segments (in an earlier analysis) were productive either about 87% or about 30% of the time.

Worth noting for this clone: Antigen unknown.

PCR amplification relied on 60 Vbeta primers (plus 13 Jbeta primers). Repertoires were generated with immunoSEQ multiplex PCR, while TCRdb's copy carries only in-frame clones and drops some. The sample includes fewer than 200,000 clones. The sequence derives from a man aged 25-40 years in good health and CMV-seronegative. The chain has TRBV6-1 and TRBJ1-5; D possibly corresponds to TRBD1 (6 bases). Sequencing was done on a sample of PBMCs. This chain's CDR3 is CASIPGDYSNQPQHF. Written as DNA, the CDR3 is TGTGCCAGCATACCAGGGGACTATAGCAATCAGCCCCAGCATTTT.